Below, 8 T cell receptor beta chains from the same sample are listed, as sequenced in a study of blood T cell repertoires in COVID-19. Assay used: immunoSEQ multiplex PCR; TCRdb lists only in-frame clones, some missing. The data contain about 340,000 clones, roughly 90% of them singletons. What was sequenced was peripheral blood. Every receptor here comes from a woman between 65 and 79 years old with COVID-19, enrolled during active disease.

This clone appeared once. This rearrangement joins TRBV5-1 to TRBJ2-3, with TRBD2 matching over 9 bases. V lost 4 bases to trimming and J lost 1 base; unmatched junction nucleotides: 7. Germline CDR1 reads SGHRS; CDR2 reads YFSETQ. The CDR3 has 16 amino acids. The CDR3 sequence: CASSVPSSGGTDTQYF. In DNA, the CDR3 is TGCGCCAGCAGCGTCCCTTCTAGCGGGGGCACAGATACGCAGTATTTT.

The CDR3 nucleotides are TGTGCCAGCAGTATTCCCCCACAGGTTGCCCTCCACTTT. This gives the protein CASSIPPQVALHF. The rearrangement uses TRBV27 and TRBJ1-6; D might be TRBD1 (5 bases). Trimming pared 5 bases from V and 14 bases from J, leaving 16 bases between. Germline V gene data show CDR1 as MNHEY and CDR2 as SMNVEV (reference sequence). This CDR3 is 13 amino acids long.

V usage is TRBV11-2 and J usage is TRBJ2-3, with 10 bases identical to TRBD1. The CDR3 covers 15 residues. Germline V lookup: CDR1 SGHAT, CDR2 FQNNGV. J was trimmed by 6 bases and V by 1 base; bases with no gene match: 4. The CDR3 spells CASSLGDRGSDTQYF. The DNA of the CDR3 is TGTGCCAGCAGCTTAGGGGACAGGGGATCCGATACGCAGTATTTT.

The CDR3 reads CASSRSGGQETQYF. CDR3 bases: TGTGCCAGCAGCCGTAGCGGGGGTCAAGAGACCCAGTACTTC. The chain carries TRBV3-1 (or the pseudogene TRBV3-2) and TRBJ2-5; TRBD2 aligns across 9 bases. Germline V lookup: CDR1 LGHDT, CDR2 YNNKEL (reference sequence). The V segment lost 4 bases and the J segment 2 bases; nucleotides outside the gene matches: 2. The CDR3 is 14 residues long.

The genes are TRBV10-2 and TRBJ1-3; 7 nucleotides align to TRBD1. Germline V gene lookup returns CDR1 WSHSY and CDR2 SAAADI. V lost 7 bases, J lost 8 bases, and 8 bases stayed unmatched. This CDR3 comprises 13 residues. In DNA, the CDR3 is TGCGCCAGCATTCGACAGGGAGGCGACACCATATATTTT. This sequence encodes CASIRQGGDTIYF.

The chain is built from TRBV11-2 and TRBJ1-6; possible D gene TRBD1, 6 bases. V was clipped by 5 bases and J by 8 bases, with 16 bases between them. Looked up from germline, CDR1 is SGHAT and CDR2 is FQNNGV. The CDR3 extends over 15 amino acids. The DNA of the CDR3 is TGTGCCAGCAGCCCGACCCGGGGGGCACATTCACCCCTCCACTTT. The encoded protein is CASSPTRGAHSPLHF.

The genes are TRBV27 and TRBJ1-5; D perhaps matches TRBD1 (5 bases). The ends were cut back, 6 bases at V and 8 bases at J, with 17 bases in the middle. The CDR3 length is 14 residues. Germline CDR1 MNHEY, CDR2 SMNVEV (reference sequence). The CDR3 reads CASSRDGGFEPQHF. CDR3 bases: TGTGCCAGCAGCAGGGACGGGGGTTTTGAGCCCCAGCATTTT.

This clone was counted between two and nine times. The chain uses TRBV27 and TRBJ1-2, with D perhaps matching TRBD1 (5 bases). The CDR3 totals 13 residues. The germline gives CDR1 MNHEY, CDR2 SMNVEV (reference sequence). Between the trimmed V and J ends, which lost 6 bases and 8 bases, there was a span of 16 bases. The CDR3 loop is CASRPRGGGGYTF. The CDR3 DNA is TGTGCCAGCAGACCCCGGGGCGGGGGGGGCTACACCTTC.